This TCR beta chain was found in a study of control samples from healthy donors and cancer patients. Clones were sequenced by immunoSEQ multiplex PCR, and TCRdb holds only the in-frame ones, with some missing. The sample holds more than 70,000 clones, approximately 94% seen once. Trimming shortened V by 2 bases and J by 7 bases, and 11 bases separated the two germline ends. CDR3 length: 14 amino acids. Germline CDR1 is SNHLY and CDR2 is FYNNEI. This clonotype was obtained from a woman in her thirties in good health. The gene calls are TRBV2 and TRBJ1-4, with a tentative D call TRBD1 (5 bases). The sequenced material came from blood. The CDR3 protein is CASSEITGGEKLFF. CDR3 nucleotide sequence: TGTGCCAGCAGTGAAATAACAGGAGGTGAAAAACTGTTTTTT.